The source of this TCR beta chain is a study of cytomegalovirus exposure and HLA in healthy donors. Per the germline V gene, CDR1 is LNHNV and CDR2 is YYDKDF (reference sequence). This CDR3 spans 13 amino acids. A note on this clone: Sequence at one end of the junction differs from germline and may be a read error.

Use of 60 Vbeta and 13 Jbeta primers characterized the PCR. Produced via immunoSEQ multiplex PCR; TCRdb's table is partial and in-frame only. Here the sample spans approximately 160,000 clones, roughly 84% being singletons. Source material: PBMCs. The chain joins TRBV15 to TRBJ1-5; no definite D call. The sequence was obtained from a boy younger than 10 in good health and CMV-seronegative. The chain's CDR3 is CATSRDPHIGRNF. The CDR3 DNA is TGTGCCACCAGCAGAGATCCCCACATAGGGAGGAATTTT.